Described below is a single T cell receptor beta chain sequence and its context. Its matching antigen is unknown. After isolation, RNA underwent reverse transcription to generate cDNA as the sequencing template. TCRdb keeps only in-frame clones here, not all; method: immunoSEQ multiplex PCR. The sample records about 92,000 clones, roughly 40% being singletons. Indicated treatment: oral pan-JAK inhibitor, 5-10 mg twice daily. CD4+ and CD8+ T cells were sorted from PBMCs stained for CD3, CD4 and CD8. This sample was taken from a study of CD8+ T cells in alopecia areata. Study-level findings and limits: Higher clonality than in normal scalp was seen in lesional scalp, especially alopecia totalis/universalis. Among the top 100, expanded CD8+ clones were significantly decreased by tofacitinib, as was scalp clonality.

Germline CDR1 SNHLY, CDR2 FYNNEI. There are 13 residues in the CDR3. Between the trimmed V and J ends, which lost 1 base and 6 bases, there was a span of 9 bases. The sample was CD8+ T cells sorted from blood, taken at week 24, from a patient treated with tofacitinib. The chain carries TRBV2 and TRBJ1-1; D remains unclear. The receptor comes from a human donor with alopecia areata. In DNA form, the CDR3 reads TGTGCCAGCAGTGAAGTGAGGCGCCCTGAAGCTTTCTTT. Its translation: CASSEVRRPEAFF.